Listed below are T cell receptor beta chains from one sample, sequenced in a study of identifying expanded T cells in peripheral blood. Measured with immunoSEQ multiplex PCR; TCRdb has only the in-frame clones, and not every one. Of more than 85,000 clones in the sample, around 89% were seen once. The source material was blood. These receptors were taken from a person aged 18 to 70 in good health. The CDR3 runs from the conserved cysteine through the conserved F or W. D genes are given only for firm matches. Clone sizes are given selectively: once, few, many, or a class where the clone is expanded.

CDR3aa: CATSREAGVTEAFF; CDR3nt: TGTGCCACCAGCAGAGAGGCAGGGGTGACTGAAGCTTTCTTT; d_gene: .; v_gene: TRBV15; abundance: .; j_gene: TRBJ1-1
CDR3aa: CASGTGGMDEQFF; CDR3nt: TGTGCCAGCGGGACAGGGGGCATGGATGAGCAGTTCTTC; d_gene: TRBD1; v_gene: TRBV9; abundance: .; j_gene: TRBJ2-1
CDR3aa: CSVVGGGDTEAFF; CDR3nt: TGCAGCGTTGTAGGCGGAGGGGACACTGAAGCTTTCTTT; d_gene: .; v_gene: TRBV29-1; abundance: .; j_gene: TRBJ1-1
CDR3aa: CASSYLGSNQPQHF; CDR3nt: TGTGCCAGCAGTTACTTGGGAAGCAATCAGCCCCAGCATTTT; d_gene: .; v_gene: TRBV6-6; abundance: once; j_gene: TRBJ1-5
CDR3aa: CASSFGTGGYEQYF; CDR3nt: TGTGCCAGCAGCTTCGGGACAGGGGGCTACGAGCAGTACTTC; d_gene: TRBD1; v_gene: TRBV7-2; abundance: few; j_gene: TRBJ2-7
CDR3aa: CASSHLTGEGFLSGYTF; CDR3nt: TGTGCCAGCAGCCACCTCACGGGGGAGGGGTTTCTCTCTGGCTACACCTTC; d_gene: .; v_gene: TRBV4-2; abundance: .; j_gene: TRBJ1-2
CDR3aa: CASSGAGQVRGEKLFF; CDR3nt: TGCGCCAGCAGCGGGGCGGGACAGGTTCGAGGGGAAAAACTGTTTTTT; d_gene: TRBD1; v_gene: TRBV5-1; abundance: .; j_gene: TRBJ1-4
CDR3aa: CASSQDSPSTDTQYF; CDR3nt: TGTGCCAGCAGCCAAGATTCGCCTAGCACAGATACGCAGTATTTT; d_gene: .; v_gene: TRBV4-2; abundance: .; j_gene: TRBJ2-3
CDR3aa: CASSLASADEQFF; CDR3nt: TGTGCCAGCAGCTTAGCGTCCGCTGATGAGCAGTTCTTC; d_gene: .; v_gene: TRBV7-2; abundance: .; j_gene: TRBJ2-1
CDR3aa: CASSRRGGETQYF; CDR3nt: TGTGCCAGCAGCCGCAGGGGGGGAGAGACCCAGTACTTC; d_gene: .; v_gene: TRBV5-6; abundance: .; j_gene: TRBJ2-5
CDR3aa: CASSFTRGRPVYEQYF; CDR3nt: TGTGCCAGCAGCTTCACTAGGGGGCGCCCCGTGTACGAGCAGTACTTC; d_gene: TRBD1; v_gene: TRBV7-2; abundance: few; j_gene: TRBJ2-7
CDR3aa: CASSQASEQYF; CDR3nt: TGCGCCAGCAGCCAAGCCAGCGAGCAGTACTTC; d_gene: .; v_gene: TRBV4-1; abundance: .; j_gene: TRBJ2-7
CDR3aa: CASRRRTGEETQYF; CDR3nt: TGTGCCAGTCGGAGGAGGACAGGGGAAGAGACCCAGTACTTC; d_gene: TRBD1; v_gene: TRBV19; abundance: .; j_gene: TRBJ2-5
CDR3aa: CASSLGGASTEAFF; CDR3nt: TGTGCCAGCAGCTTAGGGGGGGCCAGCACTGAAGCTTTCTTT; d_gene: .; v_gene: TRBV7-7; abundance: .; j_gene: TRBJ1-1
CDR3aa: CASRRDGSYGYTF; CDR3nt: TGTGCCAGCAGACGGGACGGATCCTATGGCTACACCTTC; d_gene: .; v_gene: TRBV2; abundance: .; j_gene: TRBJ1-2
CDR3aa: CASSTGLSGSYEQYF; CDR3nt: TGTGCCAGCAGCACGGGACTATCGGGCTCCTACGAGCAGTACTTC; d_gene: TRBD2; v_gene: TRBV5-6; abundance: .; j_gene: TRBJ2-7
CDR3aa: CASSFGVTGELFF; CDR3nt: TGTGCCAGCAGCTTTGGGGTCACCGGGGAGCTGTTTTTT; d_gene: .; v_gene: TRBV7-9; abundance: once; j_gene: TRBJ2-2